A selection of T cell receptor beta chains follows, all from one sample in a study of T-cell reconstitution after alpha-beta-depleted transplantation in children. TCRdb reprocessed the PCR reads via MiXCR and lists one record per CDR3 protein. Here the sample spans 190,000 or so distinct CDR3 sequences, roughly 6.3% being singletons. The input for sequencing was PBMCs, taken before TCRalphabeta/CD19-depleted stem cell transplant. Receptors originate from a girl under three years old with combined immunodeficiency, due to receive a stem cell transplant. Both conserved end residues are part of each CDR3. D genes are given only for firm matches. The size entry is marked missing in some rows and otherwise reads once, few, many or a size class.

CDR3	DNA	J	D	V	size
CASSLTTGPGELFF	TGTGCCAGCAGCCTTACGACAGGGCCCGGGGAGCTGTTTTTT	TRBJ2-2	TRBD1	TRBV13	many
CSVEVWLAGESPSYNEQFF	TGCAGCGTTGAGGTCTGGCTAGCGGGGGAATCCCCCTCCTACAATGAGCAGTTCTTC	TRBJ2-1	TRBD2	TRBV29-1	few
CASSTSGGPVNEQFF	TGCGCCAGCAGCACTAGCGGGGGGCCGGTCAATGAGCAGTTCTTC	TRBJ2-1	TRBD2	TRBV5-1	many
CASSPGLTGQGINEQFF	TGCGCCAGCAGCCCGGGTCTCACGGGACAGGGGATCAATGAGCAGTTCTTC	TRBJ2-1	TRBD1	TRBV4-1	NA
CSARERGKYSYEQYF	TGCAGTGCTAGAGAAAGGGGAAAGTACTCCTACGAGCAGTACTTC	TRBJ2-7	NA	TRBV20-1	many
CASRTNPTGAVYYGYTF	TGTGCCAGCAGGACTAATCCGACAGGGGCCGTTTACTATGGCTACACCTTC	TRBJ1-2	TRBD1	TRBV7-2	many
CASSIYLGTDTQYF	TGTGCCAGCAGCATTTACCTAGGGACAGATACGCAGTATTTT	TRBJ2-3	NA	TRBV6-1	many
CSARDGQGFTGELFF	TGCAGTGCTAGAGATGGACAGGGGTTCACCGGGGAGCTGTTTTTT	TRBJ2-2	TRBD1	TRBV20-1	many
CASSLRGTGYSPLHF	TGTGCCAGCAGCTTAAGGGGGACAGGGTATTCACCCCTCCACTTT	TRBJ1-6	TRBD1	TRBV7-3	few
CASSHGNYEQYF	TGTGCCAGCAGCCATGGTAACTACGAGCAGTACTTC	TRBJ2-7	NA	TRBV3-1	many
CSVEDLFEEGDIQYF	TGCAGCGTTGAAGATTTGTTCGAGGAGGGGGACATTCAGTACTTC	TRBJ2-4	NA	TRBV29-1	many
CSAVLAGAERETQYF	TGCAGTGCGGTACTAGCGGGGGCCGAGAGGGAGACCCAGTACTTC	TRBJ2-5	TRBD2	TRBV20-1	many
CSVEWGEVFF	TGCAGCGTTGAGTGGGGAGAGGTGTTCTTC	TRBJ2-1	NA	TRBV29-1	many
CASSQGTRENEQFF	TGCGCCAGCAGCCAAGGGACCAGGGAAAATGAGCAGTTCTTC	TRBJ2-1	NA	TRBV4-3	many
CASSYEQGIYEQYF	TGTGCCAGCAGTTACGAACAGGGTATCTACGAGCAGTACTTC	TRBJ2-7	NA	TRBV12-3/TRBV12-4	many
CASSAWGEYNEQFF	TGTGCCAGCAGTGCCTGGGGGGAGTACAATGAGCAGTTCTTC	TRBJ2-1	NA	TRBV25-1	many
CSATYPRQGGEQYF	TGCAGTGCTACCTACCCCAGACAGGGGGGGGAGCAGTACTTC	TRBJ2-7	TRBD1	TRBV20-1	many
CASSQVDYTENTEAFF	TGCGCCAGCAGCCAAGTGGACTACACGGAGAACACTGAAGCTTTCTTT	TRBJ1-1	NA	TRBV4-3	few
CASSYPTGYEQYF	TGTGCCAGCAGTTACCCGACAGGATACGAGCAGTACTTC	TRBJ2-7	NA	TRBV6-6	many
CSAPPLEYPYEQYF	TGCAGTGCCCCACCGTTGGAGTACCCCTACGAGCAGTACTTC	TRBJ2-7	NA	TRBV20-1	many
CASSYSLVVRLGEQFF	TGTGCCAGCAGTTACTCTCTAGTTGTGAGGCTCGGTGAGCAGTTCTTC	TRBJ2-1	NA	TRBV6-5	many
CASSQQGTSMNTEAFF	TGTGCCAGCAGTCAACAGGGAACTTCAATGAACACTGAAGCTTTCTTT	TRBJ1-1	NA	TRBV28	many
CASSFRTGFYEQYF	TGCGCCAGCAGCTTCCGGACAGGGTTCTACGAGCAGTACTTC	TRBJ2-7	TRBD1	TRBV5-1	many
CSAGWGLNEQFF	TGCAGCGCTGGGTGGGGACTCAATGAGCAGTTCTTC	TRBJ2-1	NA	TRBV29-1	many
CASSSREADTQYF	TGTGCCAGCAGCTCCCGAGAGGCAGATACGCAGTATTTT	TRBJ2-3	NA	TRBV7-2	many
CASSFPSGAGEFYNEQFF	TGTGCCAGCAGTTTCCCGTCTGGGGCAGGGGAATTCTACAATGAGCAGTTCTTC	TRBJ2-1	NA	TRBV28	many
CASSLAGGLNEQFF	TGTGCCAGCAGTTTAGCGGGAGGGCTCAATGAGCAGTTCTTC	TRBJ2-1	TRBD2	TRBV6-5	many
CSVEGWTGGPGELFF	TGCAGCGTTGAAGGGTGGACAGGGGGCCCCGGGGAGCTGTTTTTT	TRBJ2-2	TRBD1	TRBV29-1	many
CASSGFRAVWTGGTEAFF	TGTGCCAGCAGTGGTTTCCGGGCGGTGTGGACGGGGGGGACTGAAGCTTTCTTT	TRBJ1-1	NA	TRBV2	NA
CASSQGGINFHGYTF	TGTGCCAGCAGCCAAGGTGGGATCAATTTTCATGGCTACACCTTC	TRBJ1-2	NA	TRBV14	few
CSAREISGGYSYEQYF	TGCAGTGCTAGAGAAATCAGCGGGGGGTACTCCTACGAGCAGTACTTC	TRBJ2-7	TRBD2	TRBV20-1	NA
CASSPGRDRGRGEQFF	TGTGCCAGCAGTCCCGGCCGGGACAGGGGGCGGGGTGAGCAGTTCTTC	TRBJ2-1	TRBD1	TRBV28	many
CASSLGRSNTGELFF	TGCGCCAGCAGCTTGGGCAGGTCGAACACCGGGGAGCTGTTTTTT	TRBJ2-2	NA	TRBV5-1	many
CASSHYVGRGANEQYF	TGTGCCAGCAGCCACTACGTGGGCAGGGGGGCCAACGAGCAGTACTTC	TRBJ2-7	NA	TRBV11-2	many
CASCTGTGDEKLFF	TGCGCCAGCTGCACCGGGACAGGGGATGAAAAACTGTTTTTT	TRBJ1-4	TRBD1	TRBV5-1	few
CASSQLAGPSYNEQFF	TGCGCCAGCAGCCAGCTAGCGGGGCCCTCCTACAATGAGCAGTTCTTC	TRBJ2-1	TRBD2	TRBV4-3	many
CASSLAGAYEQFF	TGTGCCAGCAGTTTAGCAGGGGCCTATGAGCAGTTCTTC	TRBJ2-1	NA	TRBV12-3/TRBV12-4	many
CASSLKTGRPDTQYF	TGCGCCAGCAGCTTGAAGACAGGGCGACCAGATACGCAGTATTTT	TRBJ2-3	TRBD1	TRBV5-1	many
CSARGPYSNQPQHF	TGCAGTGCTAGGGGGCCTTATAGCAATCAGCCCCAGCATTTT	TRBJ1-5	NA	TRBV20-1	NA
CASSQEVRSSYNSPLHF	TGCGCCAGCAGCCAAGAGGTACGGAGCTCCTATAATTCACCCCTCCACTTT	TRBJ1-6	NA	TRBV4-1	many
CASSQEIYYGYTF	TGTGCCAGCAGCCAAGAGATATACTATGGCTACACCTTC	TRBJ1-2	NA	TRBV6-1	many
CASSSDGGPSYEQYF	TGTGCCAGCAGCTCCGACGGGGGGCCCTCCTACGAGCAGTACTTC	TRBJ2-7	NA	TRBV13	NA
CASSSESGQLSYNEQFF	TGTGCCAGCAGCTCCGAGTCGGGACAGCTCTCCTACAATGAGCAGTTCTTC	TRBJ2-1	TRBD1	TRBV14	many
CSVRSLYEQYF	TGCAGTGTTCGATCACTCTACGAGCAGTACTTC	TRBJ2-7	NA	TRBV20-1	many